One sample yielded the 28 T cell receptor beta chains listed below, sequenced in a study of vaccination and CD4 T cells after COVID-19. Noted time point: late sampling 161 to 241 days after vaccination in three convalescent patients. Sample treatment: roughly 10-day PBMC culture with coronavirus spike peptide pools or control peptides (ViraFEST assay). Cultured CD4+ T-cell DNA underwent Oncomine TCR Beta short-read sequencing. TCRdb ran MiXCR on the PCR reads and lists one entry per CDR3 protein. This table has 15,000 to 20,000 distinct CDR3 sequences, roughly 56% appearing once. The antigens of these receptors remain unknown. The sequencing used CD4+ T cells from blood, cultured in vitro, collected about 7 months after SARS-CoV-2 vaccination. These receptors came from a human donor who had recovered from COVID-19.

The sample holds a few counts of this clonotype. V is TRBV6-2 or TRBV6-3 and J is TRBJ1-2, with D possibly being TRBD1 (5 bases). The CDR3 loop spans 16 amino acids. CDR1 is MNHEY and CDR2 is SVGEGT in the germline V gene. V gave up 0 bases and J gave up 7 bases, with 18 bases separating them. CDR3 sequence: CASSYSYLGRDGGYTF. The CDR3 nucleotides are TGTGCCAGCAGTTACTCTTATCTTGGACGGGACGGTGGCTACACCTTC.

This clonotype was counted a few times. The V gene is TRBV20-1, the J gene TRBJ2-3; D might be TRBD1 (6 bases). Germline assignment: CDR1 DFQATT and CDR2 SNEGSKA (reference sequence). The CDR3 length is 14 residues. Between the trimmed V and J ends, which lost 5 bases and 3 bases, there was a span of 15 bases. CDR3 in DNA: TGCAGTGCTGCACAGGGAACGTGGACAGATACGCAGTATTTT. Amino acids: CSAAQGTWTDTQYF.

This clonotype was recorded a few times. The CDR3 region is CSALNPGGASYEQYF. CDR3 nucleotide sequence: TGCAGTGCTCTCAACCCCGGAGGGGCTTCCTACGAGCAGTACTTC. This sequence joins TRBV20-1 and TRBJ2-7; a possible D gene is TRBD2 (6 bases). Per germline, CDR1 DFQATT and CDR2 SNEGSKA (reference sequence). The CDR3 is 15 amino acids. V dropped 5 bases and J dropped 1 base, with 18 bases sitting between them.

Regarding this clonotype: The junction shows a germline mismatch at one end, possibly a read error. J is TRBJ2-7 and V is TRBV11-2, with no clear D. CDR1 is SGHAT, CDR2 FQNNGV, per germline. The CDR3 loop spans 13 amino acids. The CDR3 region has the DNA TGTGCCAGCAGCTCATCCTTGAGTCAACGAGGAAACTTC. Translated: CASSSSLSQRGNF.

The rearrangement links TRBV20-1 to TRBJ2-2; a weak D match, TRBD2 (5 bases). Trimming left V 3 bases short and J 7 bases short, with 12 bases between. The germline CDR1 and CDR2 sequences are DFQATT and SNEGSKA (reference sequence). This CDR3 contains 13 residues. The CDR3 bases are TGCAGTGCTAGCGGGTTCGGGATCGGGGAGCTGTTTTTT. Protein product: CSASGFGIGELFF.

The V gene is TRBV7-2, the J gene TRBJ1-1, with no clear D. CDR3 length equals 15 residues. Germline V gene data show CDR1 as SGHTA and CDR2 as FQGNSA. Trimming cost V 0 bases and J 5 bases, with 13 bases left between them. This CDR3 is CASSLAHHFSTEAFF. CDR3 nucleotide sequence: TGTGCCAGCAGCTTAGCGCATCACTTCTCTACTGAAGCTTTCTTT. The full variable domain, its missing parts supplied by reference TRBV7-2 and TRBJ1-1, is GAGVSQSPSNKVTEKGKDVELRCDPISGHTALYWYRQSLGQGLEFLIYFQGNSAPDKSGLPSDRFSAERTGGSVSTLTIQRTQQEDSAVYLCASSLAHHFSTEAFFGQGTRLTVV.

The V call is TRBV10-1, the J call TRBJ2-5; 11 nucleotides line up with TRBD2. Germline V gene sequence: CDR1 WNHNN, CDR2 SYGVQD (reference sequence). This CDR3 is built from 19 residues. After removal of 0 bases from V and 5 bases from J, the junction contained 14 bases not matched to a gene. The CDR3 DNA reads as TGCGCCAGCAGTGAGTCGTTGGGACTAGCGGCCACCTTTCAGGAGACCCAGTACTTC. Protein sequence: CASSESLGLAATFQETQYF.

The genes are TRBV20-1 and TRBJ2-2; 7 bases map to TRBD2. After removal of 6 bases from V and 1 base from J, the junction contained 11 bases not matched to a gene. The CDR3 loop spans 16 amino acids. Per germline, CDR1 DFQATT and CDR2 SNEGSKA (reference sequence). This CDR3 is CSASPERGLNTGELFF. In DNA form, the CDR3 reads TGCAGTGCGAGCCCAGAGCGGGGCTTGAACACCGGGGAGCTGTTTTTT.

The chain has TRBV7-3 and TRBJ2-1, with D perhaps being TRBD1 or TRBD2 (5 bases each). This CDR3 contains 13 residues. Germline loops: CDR1 SGHTA, CDR2 FQGTGA. Trimming took 0 bases from V and 12 from J, leaving 12 bases between them. CDR3 amino acids: CASSLTWGSRQFF. CDR3 nucleotide sequence: TGTGCCAGCAGCTTAACTTGGGGGTCCAGGCAGTTCTTC.

J is TRBJ1-5 and V is TRBV20-1; D perhaps matches TRBD1 (5 bases). Trimming pared 0 bases from V and 4 bases from J, leaving 10 bases between. Germline CDR1 DFQATT, CDR2 SNEGSKA (reference sequence). The length of the CDR3 is 14 residues. The CDR3 nucleotides read TGCAGTGCTAGAGATCGGGACTTTAATCAGCCCCAGCATTTT. This codes for CSARDRDFNQPQHF.

The V call is TRBV6-1, the J call TRBJ1-1, with a possible D match to TRBD1 (5 bases). The V end was cut by 7 bases, the J end by 0 bases, with 18 bases between. In germline, CDR1 is MNHNS, CDR2 SASEGT. The CDR3 length is 16 residues. The CDR3 DNA sequence: TGTGCCAGCACCCCCGGCAGGGCCGCCATGAACACTGAAGCTTTCTTT. The encoded protein is CASTPGRAAMNTEAFF.

The chain carries TRBV5-4 and TRBJ2-5; the match to TRBD1 covers 7 bases. The CDR3 covers 13 residues. Germline trimming cut 4 bases from V and 2 bases from J; bases unmatched to any gene: 2. Germline V CDR1 and CDR2: SGHNT, YYREEE (reference sequence). CDR3 in amino acids: CASSPQGQETQYF. As DNA, the CDR3 is TGTGCCAGCAGCCCACAGGGGCAAGAGACCCAGTACTTC.

This chain links TRBV20-1 with TRBJ2-2, with a tentative D call TRBD1 (6 bases). The CDR3 is 13 residues long. V shed 5 bases and J shed 1 base, with 8 bases lying between them. Germline assignment: CDR1 DFQATT and CDR2 SNEGSKA (reference sequence). CDR3 in amino acids: CSAEGGNTGELFF. The CDR3 bases are TGCAGTGCTGAAGGGGGGAACACCGGGGAGCTGTTTTTT.

This clonotype has just a few counts. This chain uses TRBV20-1 with TRBJ1-1, with TRBD1 matching over 10 bases. The CDR3 is 19 residues long. The V segment lost 2 bases and the J segment 4 bases; nucleotides outside the gene matches: 19. Germline CDR1 reads DFQATT; CDR2 reads SNEGSKA (reference sequence). The DNA of the CDR3 is TGCAGTGCTAGACCTCGTTTCCGGGACAGGGGTTCGTCGGTCACTGAAGCTTTCTTT. Translated: CSARPRFRDRGSSVTEAFF.

This rearrangement joins TRBV2 to TRBJ1-5; D ambiguous. This CDR3 contains 13 residues. CDR1 is SNHLY and CDR2 is FYNNEI in the germline V gene. Trimming cost V 8 bases and J 5 bases, with 13 bases left between them. DNA of the CDR3: TGTGCCAGCGGCCGGGAGGTTGATCAGCCCCAGCATTTT. Encoded protein: CASGREVDQPQHF.

This clonotype was seen only a few times. The V and J genes are TRBV19 and TRBJ1-5, with D tentatively TRBD1 (5 bases). CDR1 LNHDA and CDR2 SQIVND come from the germline V gene (reference sequence). The germline V and J ends were trimmed by 4 bases and 3 bases, with 13 bases remaining between them. This CDR3 has 15 amino acids. CDR3 region: CASSRPGRHNQPQHF. The CDR3, as DNA: TGTGCCAGTAGTAGGCCGGGACGGCACAATCAGCCCCAGCATTTT.

This sequence joins TRBV12-3 or TRBV12-4 and TRBJ2-5; perhaps D is TRBD1 or TRBD2 (6 bases each). V gave up 3 bases and J gave up 2 bases, with 13 bases separating them. The CDR3 is 15 residues long. The CDR3 nucleotides read TGTGCCAGCAGTTTGTATGGGGGGCGGCAAGAGACCCAGTACTTC. Its translation: CASSLYGGRQETQYF.

This clonotype was counted a few times. This CDR3 is CASSNPGQFFSQPQHF. CDR3 bases: TGTGCCAGCAGTAATCCGGGACAATTTTTCAGTCAGCCCCAGCATTTT. The genes are TRBV6-1 and TRBJ1-5; a weak D match, TRBD1 (6 bases). Trimming left V 5 bases short and J 6 bases short, with 20 bases between. CDR3 length equals 16 residues. Germline V CDR1 and CDR2: MNHNS, SASEGT.

The V and J genes are TRBV10-3 and TRBJ1-3; no clear D. V lost 4 bases and J lost 4, with 11 bases in between. This CDR3 has 14 amino acids. Germline values: CDR1 ENHRY, CDR2 SYGVKD. The CDR3 is CAISVEGAGNTIYF. CDR3 nucleotides: TGTGCCATCAGTGTTGAGGGTGCCGGAAACACCATATATTTT.

The gene calls are TRBV20-1 and TRBJ1-3; D unresolved. This CDR3 spans 11 amino acids. Germline CDR1 is DFQATT and CDR2 is SNEGSKA (reference sequence). Trimming pared 3 bases from V and 6 bases from J, leaving 6 bases between. The CDR3 protein is CSARSVNTIYF. The CDR3 DNA reads as TGCAGTGCTAGGTCCGTAAACACCATATATTTT.

As to this clonotype: The DNA is left out, because the CDR3 cannot be placed on it with certainty; the CDR3 is given as TCRdb lists it. The J gene is TRBJ1-5, the V gene TRBV19. Inclusive of both ends, the CDR3 amounts to 22 amino acids. Germline V gene lookup returns CDR1 LNHDA and CDR2 SQIVND (reference sequence). Here the CDR3 reads CASSRLVSYEQYFGPGNQPQHF.

This clonotype was seen a few times. The chain recombines TRBV20-1 with TRBJ2-3, with D tentatively TRBD1 or TRBD2 (5 bases each). CDR3 length: 12 amino acids. V was trimmed by 7 bases and J by 4 bases, leaving 12 bases between them. The germline gives CDR1 DFQATT, CDR2 SNEGSKA (reference sequence). In nucleotides, the CDR3 is TGCAGTGGAGGGAGAGGGGCAGATACGCAGTATTTT. It specifies CSGGRGADTQYF.

The chain combines TRBV10-1 with TRBJ2-2, with D hard to call. Trimming stripped 1 base from V and 4 bases from J, with 7 bases between. Germline-derived CDR1 and CDR2 are WNHNN and SYGVQD (reference sequence). This CDR3 has 14 amino acids. Here the CDR3 reads CASSEYSRTGELFF. CDR3 in DNA: TGCGCCAGCAGTGAGTACAGTCGCACCGGGGAGCTGTTTTTT.

The genes are TRBV7-3 and TRBJ2-1; D is uncertain. CDR3 length: 15 amino acids. Trimming pared 1 base from V and 2 bases from J, leaving 9 bases between. CDR1 and CDR2 (germline): SGHTA, FQGTGA. CDR3 amino acids: CASSLRQATYNEQFF. For the CDR3, the DNA is TGTGCCAGCAGCTTAAGGCAGGCAACCTACAATGAGCAGTTCTTC.

This chain links TRBV6-5 with TRBJ2-7; no clear D gene. The CDR3 runs 16 residues. Trimming stripped 4 bases from V and 0 bases from J, with 16 bases between. CDR1 is MNHEY and CDR2 is SVGAGI in the germline V gene. The CDR3: CASSWSLKSSSYEQYF. DNA for the CDR3: TGTGCCAGCAGTTGGTCGCTGAAGAGTTCCTCCTACGAGCAGTACTTC.

This clonotype was recorded a few times. The chain couples TRBV6-1 to TRBJ1-1; the D is unclear. From germline, CDR1 is MNHNS and CDR2 SASEGT. Trimming shortened V by 5 bases and J by 3 bases, and 16 bases separated the two germline ends. The CDR3 spans 15 residues. CDR3 residues: CASSTHMWVHTEAFF. DNA of the CDR3: TGTGCCAGCAGTACCCACATGTGGGTCCACACTGAAGCTTTCTTT.

This chain joins TRBV7-2 and TRBJ2-5; tentatively, D is TRBD2 (6 bases). V lost 2 bases and J lost 5, with 12 bases in between. Per the germline V gene, CDR1 is SGHTA and CDR2 is FQGNSA. This CDR3 region has 14 residues. The CDR3 here is CASSLMGGRETQYF. The CDR3 nucleotides are TGTGCCAGCAGCTTAATGGGGGGTCGGGAGACCCAGTACTTC.

The rearrangement joins TRBV7-9 to TRBJ2-3; 12 bases agree with TRBD2. Germline V gene lookup returns CDR1 SEHNR and CDR2 FQNEAQ (reference sequence). CDR3 size: 18 residues. V shed 4 bases, J shed 3 bases, and the junction held 11 bases outside the gene matches. The CDR3 protein is CASSSLAGGLWSTDTQYF. DNA for the CDR3: TGTGCCAGCAGCTCTCTAGCGGGAGGGCTATGGTCGACAGATACGCAGTATTTT. The full variable domain, its missing parts supplied by reference TRBV7-9 and TRBJ2-3, is DTGVSQNPRHKITKRGQNVTFRCDPISEHNRLYWYRQTLGQGPEFLTYFQNEAQLEKSRLLSDRFSAERPKGSFSTLEIQRTEQGDSAMYLCASSSLAGGLWSTDTQYFGPGTRLTVL.